One sample yielded the 10 T cell receptor beta chains listed below, sequenced in a study of blood T cell repertoires in COVID-19. This table comes from immunoSEQ multiplex PCR, and its TCRdb copy is limited to in-frame clones, with some not included. The table has 200,000 to 300,000 clones, nearly 95% seen once. The specimen was peripheral blood. All receptors come from a man aged 30 to 39 with COVID-19, enrolled during active disease.

The chain links TRBV5-1 to TRBJ1-5; D remains unclear. V was cut by 0 bases and J by 7 bases, with 20 bases left in between. CDR1 is SGHRS, CDR2 YFSETQ, per germline. This CDR3 has 17 residues. The CDR3 DNA reads as TGCGCCAGCAGCTTGGCCGGCGGGGTTGGGCATAGGCAGCCCCAGCATTTT. Its translation: CASSLAGGVGHRQPQHF. Together with reference TRBV5-1 and TRBJ1-5, the CDR3 gives the full variable domain: KAGVTQTPRYLIKTRGQQVTLSCSPISGHRSVSWYQQTPGQGLQFLFEYFSETQRNKGNFPGRFSGRQFSNSRSEMNVSTLELGDSALYLCASSLAGGVGHRQPQHFGDGTRLSIL.

The V and J genes are TRBV7-9 and TRBJ2-5; a possible D gene is TRBD2 (6 bases). The CDR3 spans 16 residues. Germline V gene lookup returns CDR1 SEHNR and CDR2 FQNEAQ (reference sequence). Deletions cut 1 base from V and 1 base from J, with 13 bases between. The CDR3 sequence is CASSLGGGVSQETQYF. The CDR3 DNA reads as TGTGCCAGCAGCTTAGGTGGAGGGGTGAGCCAAGAGACCCAGTACTTC.

The chain is built from TRBV19 and TRBJ2-5; 8 bases are a match to TRBD2. The trim removed 7 bases at V and 4 bases at J, leaving 8 bases unmatched. The length of the CDR3 is 14 residues. Germline CDR1 and CDR2: LNHDA and SQIVND (reference sequence). Here the CDR3 reads CASNPGGDAETQYF. CDR3 nucleotide sequence: TGTGCCAGTAATCCCGGGGGGGACGCAGAGACCCAGTACTTC.

CDR3 nucleotides: TGTGCCAGCAGCCCCGGGACAGAGCAGTTCTTC. Translating it yields CASSPGTEQFF. This chain connects TRBV7-3 to TRBJ2-1; perhaps TRBD1 as D (6 bases). The CDR3 is made up of 11 amino acids. V lost 5 bases to trimming and J lost 10 bases, with 9 bases between them. Germline V gives CDR1 SGHTA, CDR2 FQGTGA.

This rearrangement joins TRBV6-2 or TRBV6-3 to TRBJ1-5; D uncertain. The CDR3 sequence is 19 residues long. The germline CDR1 and CDR2 sequences are MNHEY and SVGEGT. V dropped 0 bases and J dropped 1 base, with 19 bases sitting between them. The CDR3 sequence is CASSYSWWLRQQSNQPQHF. In DNA, the CDR3 is TGTGCCAGCAGTTACTCTTGGTGGTTGAGGCAGCAAAGCAATCAGCCCCAGCATTTT.

V usage is TRBV28 and J usage is TRBJ1-5; TRBD1 matches 10 bases. The length of the CDR3 is 14 residues. CDR1 is MDHEN and CDR2 is SYDVKM in the germline V gene. With 4 bases clipped from V and 9 bases from J, the junction kept 6 bases outside the gene matches. The CDR3 is CASSSGTGALPQHF. In DNA form, the CDR3 reads TGTGCCAGCAGTTCTGGGACAGGGGCCTTGCCCCAGCATTTT.

This clone was recorded once. The chain couples TRBV5-1 to TRBJ2-2, with D perhaps matching TRBD2 (5 bases). The CDR3 has 14 amino acids. CDR1 is SGHRS and CDR2 is YFSETQ in the germline V gene. V shed 3 bases and J shed 6 bases, with 12 bases lying between them. The CDR3 protein is CASSSPGRAGELFF. The CDR3 DNA follows: TGCGCCAGCAGCTCGCCGGGAAGGGCCGGGGAGCTGTTTTTT.

The genes are TRBV25-1 and TRBJ1-2, with TRBD1 matching 7 bases. The germline V gene encodes CDR1 MGHDK and CDR2 SYGVNS. The CDR3 covers 14 residues. J was trimmed by 4 bases and V by 5 bases; bases with no gene match: 7. The CDR3 spells CASSLRDSLYGYTF. CDR3 coding DNA: TGTGCCAGCAGTTTACGGGACAGCCTCTATGGCTACACCTTC.

The chain links TRBV19 to TRBJ1-2, with 7 bases lining up with TRBD1. The V segment lost 6 bases and the J segment 4 bases; nucleotides outside the gene matches: 17. Germline CDR1 is LNHDA and CDR2 is SQIVND (reference sequence). The CDR3 sequence is 17 residues long. The CDR3 spells CASRSQGVPGQVYGYTF. Written as DNA, the CDR3 is TGTGCCAGTAGATCCCAGGGGGTGCCGGGACAAGTCTATGGCTACACCTTC.

The rearrangement uses TRBV3-1 (or the pseudogene TRBV3-2) and TRBJ1-1; D not certain. V was clipped by 3 bases and J by 5 bases, with 10 bases between them. CDR3 length: 13 amino acids. In germline, CDR1 is LGHDT, CDR2 YNNKEL (reference sequence). The CDR3 sequence is CASSHGPGTEAFF. The CDR3 DNA reads as TGTGCCAGCAGCCACGGCCCGGGGACTGAAGCTTTCTTT.